Below, 20 T cell receptor beta chains from the same sample are listed, as sequenced in a study of HIV-infected patients and healthy controls (dated by TCRdb to about 2014). Since whole blood was used without any cell fractionation, the repertoire reflected all peripheral T cells in unsorted form. The library was produced with 5' RACE. The sample was run on an Illumina MiSeq. About 470 ng RNA was reverse transcribed with SuperScript III using primers against the alpha and beta constant regions. Separate alpha and beta chain libraries were generated by chain-specific third strand synthesis with multiplexing indices. TCRdb trimmed the raw reads at Q25, called clones with MiXCR and kept productive beta chains. Records with the same CDR3 protein are collapsed into one entry carrying the most frequent genes and DNA. This sample is represented by about 24,000 distinct CDR3 sequences; 8.5% to 9% of them were singletons. Under 5% of the sample is held by the ten biggest clonotypes.

Input material: blood. The receptors derive from an adult in good health.

This clonotype was detected ten times or more. This chain joins TRBV7-9 and TRBJ2-1, with a possible D match to TRBD2 (5 bases). The V gene's germline CDR1 is SEHNR and CDR2 FQNEAQ (reference sequence). The germline V and J ends were trimmed by 4 bases and 4 bases, with 17 bases remaining between them. This CDR3 spans 16 amino acids. CDR3 protein: CASSSPITGYYNEQFF. DNA for the CDR3: TGTGCCAGCAGCTCACCTATTACGGGGTATTACAATGAGCAGTTCTTC.

The rearrangement uses TRBV19 and TRBJ2-1; D may be TRBD1 (5 bases). Germline assignment: CDR1 LNHDA and CDR2 SQIVND (reference sequence). Trimming removed 5 bases from V and 3 bases from J, with 14 bases in between. The CDR3 length is 15 residues. CDR3 DNA sequence: TGTGCCAGTAGTCCTATGACAGAAATCTACAATGAGCAGTTCTTC. Translated, it gives CASSPMTEIYNEQFF.

This clonotype was picked up many times. The chain uses TRBV6-2 or TRBV6-3 and TRBJ1-5; possible D gene TRBD1, 5 bases. This CDR3 spans 16 amino acids. Looked up from germline, CDR1 is MNHEY and CDR2 is SVGEGT. The V gene lost 7 bases and the J gene lost 2 bases, with 18 bases spanning the gap. The CDR3 bases are TGTGCCAGCACCAATAGGGGCGGAGGGGGCAATCAGCCCCAGCATTTT. It translates to CASTNRGGGGNQPQHF.

This clonotype has a count of ten or more. The gene calls are TRBV7-2 and TRBJ1-1, with 7 bases aligning to TRBD1. There are 15 residues in the CDR3. Germline assignment: CDR1 SGHTA and CDR2 FQGNSA. Trimming removed 4 bases from V and 1 base from J; junction bases left unmatched: 6. CDR3 in amino acids: CASSSTGTENTEAFF. CDR3 in DNA: TGTGCCAGCAGCTCTACCGGGACAGAGAACACTGAAGCTTTCTTT. The full variable domain, rest sourced from reference TRBV7-2 and TRBJ1-1, is GAGVSQSPSNKVTEKGKDVELRCDPISGHTALYWYRQSLGQGLEFLIYFQGNSAPDKSGLPSDRFSAERTGGSVSTLTIQRTQQEDSAVYLCASSSTGTENTEAFFGQGTRLTVV.

At least ten counts were recorded for this clonotype. This rearrangement joins TRBV12-3 or TRBV12-4 to TRBJ1-2; TRBD1 agrees at 9 bases. J lost 3 bases, V lost 6 bases, and 11 bases had no gene match. This CDR3 comprises 16 residues. DNA for the CDR3: TGTGCCAGCAGGCTGGGACAGGGCCATTCTTACTATGGCTACACCTTC. It encodes CASRLGQGHSYYGYTF.

This clonotype was detected once. V is TRBV7-6 and J is TRBJ1-5; TRBD1 matches at 7 bases. The CDR3 has 16 amino acids. V was pared by 5 bases and J by 1 base, with 8 bases of the junction left unmatched. Germline V CDR1 and CDR2: SGHVS, FNYEAQ. The CDR3 region has the DNA TGTGCCAGCAGCCCCTACAGGGGCGACAGCAATCAGCCCCAGCATTTT. Its protein product is CASSPYRGDSNQPQHF.

This clonotype appeared a few times. V and J are TRBV6-8 and TRBJ2-7; D is possibly TRBD1 or TRBD2 (5 bases each). V was shortened by 8 bases and J by 3 bases, with 14 bases between the two germline ends. The CDR3 runs to 13 residues. Germline loops: CDR1 MNHGY, CDR2 SAAAGT. The CDR3 bases are TGTGCCAGCCGGGACCGCCACGACTACGAGCAGTACTTC. Its protein is CASRDRHDYEQYF.

This clonotype was counted at least ten times. The chain has TRBV30 and TRBJ1-1; D call uncertain. V was clipped by 3 bases and J by 1 base, with 9 bases between them. The CDR3 totals 13 residues. CDR1 and CDR2 from the germline V gene are GTSNPN and SVGIG (reference sequence). CDR3 sequence: CAWSWTANTEAFF. DNA for the CDR3: TGTGCCTGGAGCTGGACGGCGAACACTGAAGCTTTCTTT.

This clonotype has a count of ten or more. The chain joins TRBV12-3 or TRBV12-4 to TRBJ2-3; 16 bases match TRBD2. This CDR3 region has 20 residues. The V gene end was trimmed by 5 bases and the J gene end by 1 base; junction bases not matched to a gene: 12. The CDR3 here is CASSIRWGLAGGKGTDTQYF. CDR3 nucleotides: TGTGCCAGCAGTATACGGTGGGGACTAGCGGGGGGGAAGGGCACAGATACGCAGTATTTT.

The rearrangement links TRBV18 to TRBJ2-7; D not resolved. Trimming stripped 2 bases from V and 6 bases from J, with 11 bases between. Germline loops: CDR1 KGHSH, CDR2 LQKENI. This CDR3 spans 13 amino acids. CDR3 in amino acids: CASSPGEPGEQYF. CDR3 nucleotides: TGTGCCAGCTCACCAGGGGAACCAGGCGAGCAGTACTTC.

This clonotype occurred many times. The V and J genes are TRBV7-9 and TRBJ1-2; D ambiguous. The CDR3 is 13 amino acids. With 6 bases removed from V and 5 bases from J, the gap between germline ends came to 13 bases. Germline V gives CDR1 SEHNR, CDR2 FQNEAQ (reference sequence). CDR3 bases: TGTGCCAGCAGGCTAGAGGAGCTTTATGGCTACACCTTC. Translating it yields CASRLEELYGYTF.

This clonotype came up many times. The gene calls are TRBV5-6 and TRBJ1-2; no definite D call. Trimming pared 4 bases from V and 4 bases from J, leaving 5 bases between. This CDR3 is 11 amino acids long. Germline V gene data show CDR1 as SGHDT and CDR2 as YYEEEE. This chain's CDR3 is CASSRSYGYTF. For the CDR3, the DNA is TGTGCCAGCAGCCGGAGCTATGGCTACACCTTC.

A note on this clonotype: At one boundary the junction diverges from the germline segment, which might be a read error. The V gene is TRBV6-4, the J gene TRBJ2-3, with 11 positions matching TRBD2. The CDR3 length is 15 residues. In germline, CDR1 is MRHNA, CDR2 SNTAGT. In nucleotides, the CDR3 is TGTGGCAGCAGTGACTCGACTAGCGGGGCAGATACGCAGTATTTT. Amino acid sequence: CGSSDSTSGADTQYF.

This clonotype has a count of ten or more. CDR3 protein: CASRDGTGAKNIQYF. DNA of the CDR3: TGTGCCAGCAGAGACGGGACAGGGGCCAAAAACATTCAGTACTTC. The genes are TRBV28 and TRBJ2-4, with 9 nucleotides matching TRBD1. Germline V lookup: CDR1 MDHEN, CDR2 SYDVKM. Trimming cost V 6 bases and J 1 base; bases outside gene matches: 4. The CDR3 is 15 amino acids. The full variable domain, in which reference TRBV28 and TRBJ2-4 provide the parts outside the CDR3, is DVKVTQSSRYLVKRTGEKVFLECVQDMDHENMFWYRQDPGLGLRLIYFSYDVKMKEKGDIPEGYSVSREKKERFSLILESASTNQTSMYLCASRDGTGAKNIQYFGAGTRLSVL.

This clonotype was counted at least ten times. One end of the junction does not line up with germline, which may come from a read error. The chain links TRBV6-4 to TRBJ1-3; D gene ambiguous. Looked up from germline, CDR1 is MRHNA and CDR2 is SNTAGT. The CDR3 covers 13 residues. CDR3 amino acids: CASSHSLRNTIYF. For the CDR3, the DNA is TGTGCCAGCAGTCACTCCCTTAGAAACACCATATATTTT.

This sequence joins TRBV9 and TRBJ1-2; D uncertain. The V end was cut by 5 bases, the J end by 8 bases, with 7 bases between. CDR3 length: 10 amino acids. Germline-derived CDR1 and CDR2 are SGDLS and YYNGEE. Written as DNA, the CDR3 is TGTGCCAGCAGGGCGCAAGGCTACACCTTC. It yields the protein CASRAQGYTF.

By share, this clonotype counts as medium-sized. This chain connects TRBV28 to TRBJ2-3; D not certain. V gave up 3 bases and J gave up 2 bases, with 12 bases separating them. Germline CDR1 and CDR2: MDHEN and SYDVKM. This CDR3 is 15 amino acids long. The CDR3 coding sequence is TGTGCCAGCAGTTTCTGGCGGCAACTCACAGATACGCAGTATTTT. Its translation: CASSFWRQLTDTQYF.

This clonotype occurred many times. The rearrangement joins TRBV6-5 to TRBJ2-6, with no clear D. CDR3 length: 19 amino acids. V gave up 0 bases and J gave up 0 bases, with 15 bases separating them. Germline CDR1 is MNHEY and CDR2 is SVGAGI. The CDR3 bases are TGTGCCAGCAGTTACTCGAGATCCGGTACCTCCTCTGGGGCCAACGTCCTGACTTTC. Translating gives CASSYSRSGTSSGANVLTF.

This clonotype was counted many times. The chain has TRBV20-1 and TRBJ1-5; TRBD1 agrees at 10 bases. Losses at the gene ends were 4 bases for V and 1 base for J; bases not matched to a gene: 10. Germline V gene data show CDR1 as DFQATT and CDR2 as SNEGSKA (reference sequence). The CDR3 is made up of 17 amino acids. As DNA, the CDR3 is TGCAGTGCTAAACGGGACAGGGGCCTCCGAAGCAATCAGCCCCAGCATTTT. It specifies CSAKRDRGLRSNQPQHF.

This clonotype was counted a few times. This sequence joins TRBV7-6 and TRBJ1-5; no clear D gene. Trimming removed 4 bases from V and 6 bases from J, with 10 bases in between. This CDR3 comprises 13 residues. Germline V gene lookup returns CDR1 SGHVS and CDR2 FNYEAQ. CDR3 in amino acids: CASSSRTGQPQHF. As DNA, the CDR3 is TGTGCCAGCAGCTCGAGGACGGGTCAGCCCCAGCATTTT.